This is a list of T cell receptor beta chains from one sample in a study of metastatic and nonmetastatic thyroid tumors. TCRdb reanalyzed the PCR reads with MiXCR. The data contain about 24,000 clones, approximately 19% of them singletons. The sample was blood. These receptor sequences come from a male donor with papillary thyroid cancer or a benign thyroid nodule (not recorded which). Some clones in this sample may be carry-over from other donors' samples. CDR3s include the opening cysteine and the closing phenylalanine or tryptophan. D genes are given only for firm matches. A clone size is listed for some rows: how often the clone was seen (once, few, many), or a class if it is expanded.

>TRBJ1-2|14|.|many|TRBV7-2
CASSLATASSGYTF
TGTGCCAGCAGCTTAGCGACGGCTTCCTCTGGCTACACCTTC
>TRBJ2-1|15|.|medium-sized|TRBV6-1
CATQGLSSSYNEQFF
TGTGCCACCCAGGGACTCTCGAGCTCCTACAATGAGCAGTTCTTC
>TRBJ1-2|15|.|many|TRBV7-2
CASSLARVGRSGYTF
TGTGCCAGCAGCTTAGCGAGAGTCGGTAGATCCGGCTACACCTTC
>TRBJ2-1|17|.|.|TRBV20-1
CSAKRFRGTGFLNEQLF
TGCAGTGCTAAAAGGTTCAGGGGGACTGGGTTCCTCAATGAGCAGCTCTTC
>TRBJ2-7|13|.|many|TRBV5-6
CASSSGQTYEQYF
TGTGCCAGCAGCAGCGGACAAACCTACGAGCAGTACTTC
>TRBJ2-7|17|TRBD1|few|TRBV10-1
CASRLGGPVPRKGEQYF
TGCGCCAGCCGGTTAGGGGGCCCTGTCCCACGTAAAGGCGAGCAGTACTTT
>TRBJ1-1|12|.|many|TRBV6-5
CASSYSGKEAFF
TGTGCCAGCAGTTACTCGGGGAAAGAAGCTTTCTTT
>TRBJ2-3|15|.|few|TRBV12-3/TRBV12-4
CASSLGGAYTDTQYF
TGTGCCAGCAGTTTGGGCGGGGCATACACAGATACGCAGTATTTT
>TRBJ2-7|11|.|.|TRBV28
CASSLWGDHYF
TGTGCCAGCAGTTTATGGGGGGATCACTACTTC
>TRBJ1-6|13|.|many|TRBV28
CASSLVGTSPLHF
TGTGCCAGCAGTTTAGTGGGTACTTCACCCCTCCACTTT
>TRBJ1-3|16|.|many|TRBV11-1
CASSIGGLNSGNTIYF
TGTGCCAGCAGCATCGGGGGACTGAACTCTGGAAACACCATATATTTT
>TRBJ2-7|14|.|medium-sized|TRBV28
CASGEAGLSYEQYF
TGTGCCAGCGGAGAGGCGGGTTTGTCCTACGAGCAGTACTTC
>TRBJ2-7|16|.|.|TRBV28
CASSPQRVRGSYEQYF
TGTGCCAGCAGCCCACAACGGGTCAGGGGATCCTACGAGCAGTACTTC
>TRBJ1-1|16|.|many|TRBV5-1
CASSPFAGGGTTEAFF
TGCGCCAGCAGCCCCTTTGCCGGGGGGGGAACCACTGAAGCTTTCTTT
>TRBJ2-2|15|TRBD2|many|TRBV29-1
CSVETSGWDTGELFF
TGCAGCGTTGAGACTAGCGGGTGGGACACCGGGGAGCTGTTTTTT
>TRBJ1-2|13|.|few|TRBV6-1
CASRTVFNYCYTF
TGTGCCAGCAGGACAGTTTTTAACTATTGCTACACCTTC
>TRBJ1-6|15|.|medium-sized|TRBV19
CASSIVEGRRSPLHF
TGTGCCAGTAGTATAGTAGAGGGGCGCCGTTCACCCCTCCACTTT
>TRBJ2-7|13|.|medium-sized|TRBV27
CASGSSGGYEQYF
TGTGCCAGCGGCAGCAGCGGAGGCTACGAGCAGTACTTC
>TRBJ1-1|16|.|few|TRBV18
CASSPASGGSLTEAFF
TGTGCCAGCTCACCCGCCTCCGGGGGGTCGTTGACTGAAGCTTTCTTT
>TRBJ1-5|15|.|many|TRBV19
CASTRQTPSNQPQHF
TGTGCCAGTACCCGACAGACCCCTAGCAATCAGCCCCAGCATTTT
>TRBJ2-2|14|.|.|TRBV20-1
CSARDARVTGELFF
TGCAGTGCTAGAGATGCTCGAGTTACCGGAGAGCTGTTTTTT
>TRBJ2-7|13|.|.|TRBV20-1
CSAIGQTSYEQYF
TGCAGTGCCATAGGACAGACGAGCTACGAGCAGTACTTC
>TRBJ2-2|16|TRBD2|many|TRBV3-1
CASSQVGSGSTGELFF
TGTGCCAGCAGCCAAGTCGGTAGCGGGAGTACCGGGGAGCTGTTTTTT
>TRBJ1-1|16|.|.|TRBV5-1
CASSLTVVLGVTEAFF
TGCGCCAGCAGCTTGACGGTAGTGCTTGGGGTCACTGAAGCTTTCTTT
>TRBJ2-7|14|TRBD1|many|TRBV29-1
CSVEWTGGTYEQYF
TGCAGCGTTGAATGGACAGGGGGGACCTACGAGCAGTACTTC
>TRBJ2-7|14|.|many|TRBV11-2
CASSRVGGTYEQYF
TGTGCCAGCAGCCGGGTCGGCGGTACCTACGAGCAGTACTTC
>TRBJ1-1|13|.|few|TRBV10-1
CASSERVTFGAFF
TGCGCCAGCAGTGAACGGGTGACCTTTGGAGCTTTCTTT
>TRBJ2-7|15|TRBD2|few|TRBV20-1
CSARDPRGGRDEQYF
TGCAGTGCTAGAGATCCGCGGGGGGGCCGGGACGAGCAGTACTTC
>TRBJ1-2|12|TRBD1|many|TRBV27
CASSEQGNGYTF
TGTGCCAGCAGTGAACAGGGGAATGGCTACACCTTC
>TRBJ2-1|14|TRBD2|many|TRBV28
CASNGAGGTGEQFF
TGTGCCAGTAATGGGGCGGGAGGCACCGGTGAGCAGTTCTTC
>TRBJ2-7|14|TRBD1|many|TRBV7-9
CASTPDRGHHEQYF
TGTGCCAGCACCCCGGACAGGGGGCACCACGAGCAGTACTTC
>TRBJ2-7|13|.|many|TRBV5-6
CASSSRENYEQYF
TGTGCCAGCAGCTCCAGGGAGAACTACGAGCAGTACTTC
>TRBJ1-1|14|.|many|TRBV3-1
CASSREYRETEAFF
TGTGCCAGCAGCCGAGAATACAGGGAGACTGAAGCTTTCTTT
>TRBJ2-7|17|.|few|TRBV15
CATSTPESGHADYEQYF
TGTGCCACCAGCACCCCAGAGTCGGGACACGCCGACTACGAGCAGTACTTC
>TRBJ1-2|15|TRBD1|once|TRBV20-1
CSARVAGDRGYGYTF
TGCAGTGCTAGAGTTGCAGGGGACAGGGGCTATGGCTACACCTTC
>TRBJ1-5|12|.|many|TRBV18
CASSPEGQPQHF
TGTGCCAGCTCACCCGAGGGTCAGCCCCAGCATTTT
>TRBJ2-7|15|TRBD2|many|TRBV9
CASSGAKGGSYEQYF
TGTGCCAGCAGCGGTGCCAAGGGCGGGAGTTACGAGCAGTACTTC
>TRBJ1-2|13|TRBD1|medium-sized|TRBV12-3/TRBV12-4
CASRDRVKGGYTF
TGTGCCAGCAGGGACAGGGTCAAAGGTGGCTACACCTTC
>TRBJ1-2|16|TRBD1|.|TRBV28
CASSFWIGGRNYGYTF
TGTGCCAGCAGTTTCTGGATAGGGGGCAGGAACTATGGCTACACCTTC
>TRBJ2-2|19|TRBD2|medium-sized|TRBV6-6
CASSRTRALAGGYTGELFF
TGTGCCAGCAGTAGAACCCGCGCACTAGCGGGAGGGTACACCGGGGAGCTGTTTTTT
>TRBJ2-7|14|TRBD1|.|TRBV10-2
CASSGDRGIYEQYF
TGCGCCAGCAGTGGGGACAGGGGAATCTACGAGCAGTACTTC
>TRBJ2-7|14|TRBD1|.|TRBV19
CASNRDRGTYEQYF
TGTGCCAGTAACCGGGACAGGGGGACCTACGAGCAGTACTTC
>TRBJ2-2|16|.|.|TRBV13
CASRPSYRPDAGELFF
TGTGCCAGCAGACCATCCTACAGACCGGATGCCGGGGAGCTTTTTTTT
>TRBJ2-2|16|TRBD2|.|TRBV10-3
CAISRLAGGPGGELFF
TGTGCCATCAGTAGACTAGCGGGAGGGCCAGGCGGGGAGCTGTTTTTT
>TRBJ1-3|13|.|many|TRBV2
CASSGGSGNTIYF
TGTGCCAGCAGTGGGGGCTCTGGAAACACCATATATTTT
>TRBJ2-7|14|.|.|TRBV20-1
CSVRAGAGDYEQYF
TGCAGTGTAAGAGCTGGAGCTGGAGACTACGAGCAGTACTTC
>TRBJ1-1|14|.|.|TRBV7-9
CASSPRGTNTEDLF
TGTGCCAGCAGCCCACGGGGGACGAACACTGAAGATTTATTT
>TRBJ1-6|14|.|few|TRBV6-2/TRBV6-3
CASSPLLASSPLHF
TGTGCCAGCAGCCCACTCCTGGCGTCGTCACCCCTCCACTTT
>TRBJ1-3|13|.|many|TRBV30
CAWSGGVGNTIYF
TGTGCCTGGAGTGGAGGGGTCGGAAACACCATATATTTT
>TRBJ2-7|16|.|.|TRBV6-2/TRBV6-3
CASTDGPYTGVYEQYF
TGTGCCAGCACCGATGGGCCCTACACAGGTGTCTACGAGCAGTACTTC
>TRBJ2-4|16|.|many|TRBV5-6
CASSFRAPGAKNIQYF
TGTGCCAGCAGCTTCAGGGCCCCGGGGGCCAAAAACATTCAGTACTTC
>TRBJ2-1|15|TRBD2|.|TRBV11-1
CASTYGLAGYNEQFF
TGTGCCAGCACCTACGGACTAGCGGGATACAATGAGCAGTTCTTC
>TRBJ1-6|16|.|many|TRBV5-1
CASSPLGPKGNSPLHF
TGCGCCAGCAGCCCCTTGGGGCCGAAGGGGAATTCACCCCTCCACTTT
>TRBJ1-1|15|.|many|TRBV5-1
CASSSGVGRNTEAFF
TGCGCCAGCAGCTCGGGGGTCGGCAGAAACACTGAAGCTTTCTTT
>TRBJ2-3|14|TRBD2|few|TRBV20-1
CSAKLAGAEDTQYF
TGCAGTGCTAAACTAGCGGGAGCGGAGGATACGCAGTACTTT
>TRBJ2-3|14|TRBD2|many|TRBV30
CAWSAGLATDTQYF
TGTGCCTGGAGTGCCGGACTAGCTACAGATACGCAGTATTTT
>TRBJ2-3|16|TRBD2|many|TRBV5-1
CASSLAGGLATDTQYF
TGCGCCAGCAGCTTGGCCGGGGGACTAGCGACAGATACGCAGTATTTT
>TRBJ2-2|15|.|medium-sized|TRBV6-4
CASSDSEGHTGELFF
TGTGCCAGCAGTGACTCGGAGGGGCACACCGGGGAGCTGTTTTTT
>TRBJ2-7|15|.|few|TRBV2
CASSAVGDGGDGQYF
TGTGCCAGCAGTGCCGTAGGGGACGGAGGGGACGGGCAGTACTTC
>TRBJ1-2|13|.|.|TRBV12-3/TRBV12-4
CASSSGPTYGYTF
TGTGCCAGCAGTTCCGGACCGACCTATGGCTACACCTTC